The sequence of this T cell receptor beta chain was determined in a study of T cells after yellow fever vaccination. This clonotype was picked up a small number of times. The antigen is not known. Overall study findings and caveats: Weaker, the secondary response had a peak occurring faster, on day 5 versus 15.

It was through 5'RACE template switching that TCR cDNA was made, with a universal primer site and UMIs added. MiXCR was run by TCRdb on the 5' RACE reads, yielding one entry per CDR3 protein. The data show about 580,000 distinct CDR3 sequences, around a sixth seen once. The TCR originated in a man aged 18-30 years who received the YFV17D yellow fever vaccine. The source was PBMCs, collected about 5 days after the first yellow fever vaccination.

The CDR3 DNA reads TGTGCCAGCAGTGATACCGGGGGTCCATGGTATGGCTACACCTTC. Its protein is CASSDTGGPWYGYTF. This chain uses TRBV6-1 with TRBJ1-2; tentative D call: TRBD1 (5 bases). V lost 3 bases to trimming and J lost 5 bases, with 16 bases between them. Germline V gives CDR1 MNHNS, CDR2 SASEGT. The CDR3 runs 15 residues.